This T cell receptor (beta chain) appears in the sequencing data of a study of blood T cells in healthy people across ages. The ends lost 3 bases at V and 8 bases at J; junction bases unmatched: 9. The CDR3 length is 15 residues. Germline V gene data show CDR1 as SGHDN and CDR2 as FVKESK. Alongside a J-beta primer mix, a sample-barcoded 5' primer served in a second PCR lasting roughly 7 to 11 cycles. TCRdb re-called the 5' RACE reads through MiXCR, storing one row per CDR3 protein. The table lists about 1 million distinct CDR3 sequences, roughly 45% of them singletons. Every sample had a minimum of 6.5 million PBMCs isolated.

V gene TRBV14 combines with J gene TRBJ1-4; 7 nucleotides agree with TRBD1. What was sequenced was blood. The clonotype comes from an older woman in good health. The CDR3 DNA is TGTGCCAGCAGCCAGGGGCGACAGGGCGGGGAAAAACTGTTTTTT. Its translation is CASSQGRQGGEKLFF. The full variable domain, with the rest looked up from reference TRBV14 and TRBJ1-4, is EAGVTQFPSHSVIEKGQTVTLRCDPISGHDNLYWYRRVMGKEIKFLLHFVKESKQDESGMPNNRFLAERTGGTYSTLKVQPAELEDSGVYFCASSQGRQGGEKLFFGSGTQLSVL.